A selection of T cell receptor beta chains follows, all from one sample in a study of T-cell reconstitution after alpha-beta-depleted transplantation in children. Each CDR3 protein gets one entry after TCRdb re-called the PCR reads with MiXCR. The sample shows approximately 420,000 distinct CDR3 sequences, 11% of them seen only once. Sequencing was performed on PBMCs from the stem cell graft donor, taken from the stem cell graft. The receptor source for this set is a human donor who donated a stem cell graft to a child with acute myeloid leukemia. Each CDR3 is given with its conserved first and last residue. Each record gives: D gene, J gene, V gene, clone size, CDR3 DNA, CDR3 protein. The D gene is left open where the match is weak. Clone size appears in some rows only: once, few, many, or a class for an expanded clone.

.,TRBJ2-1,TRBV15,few,TGTGCCACCAGCAGAGATTCGGTCAGATCGAATGAGCAGTTCTTC,CATSRDSVRSNEQFF
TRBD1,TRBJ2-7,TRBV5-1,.,TGCGCCAGCAGCTTGGCCCGGGACAGGGGGTACCCAGGGGAGCAGTACTTC,CASSLARDRGYPGEQYF
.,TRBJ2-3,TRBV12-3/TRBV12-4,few,TGTGCCAGCAGCGGTCCCGTCACAGATACGCAGTATTTT,CASSGPVTDTQYF
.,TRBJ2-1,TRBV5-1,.,TGCGCCAGCAGCTTGGCTCATACCGCCTACAATGAGCAGTTCTTC,CASSLAHTAYNEQFF
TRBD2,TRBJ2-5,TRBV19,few,TGTGCCAGCTCTGTTAGCGGGGGGCAAGAGACCCAGTACTTC,CASSVSGGQETQYF
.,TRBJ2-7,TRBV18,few,TGTGCCAGCTCATCAAACAGGGGGGGGGAGCAGTACTTC,CASSSNRGGEQYF
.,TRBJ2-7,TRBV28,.,TGTGCCACCACCCAAGACTCATTGGGCTCCTACGAGCAGTACTTC,CATTQDSLGSYEQYF
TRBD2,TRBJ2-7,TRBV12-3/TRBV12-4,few,TGTGCCAGCAGTTGGGGCACGGGAGGTTCCTACGAGCAGTACTTC,CASSWGTGGSYEQYF
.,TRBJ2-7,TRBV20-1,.,TGCAGTGCTAGCCGGACCAGCTGGGGATACGAGCAGTACTTC,CSASRTSWGYEQYF
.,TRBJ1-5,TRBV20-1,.,TGCAGTGCTGGCGGGATGGGGCAGCCCCAGCATTTT,CSAGGMGQPQHF
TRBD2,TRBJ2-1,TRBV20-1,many,TGCAGTGCTAGAATGGTGACTAGCGACAATGAGCAGTTCTTC,CSARMVTSDNEQFF
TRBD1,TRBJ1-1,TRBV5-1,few,TGCGCCAGCAGCTGGGGACAGGCGAACACTGAAGCTTTCTTT,CASSWGQANTEAFF
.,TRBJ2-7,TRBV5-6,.,TGTGCCAGCGGCCCCGGACACTTCTCCTACGAGCAGTACTTC,CASGPGHFSYEQYF
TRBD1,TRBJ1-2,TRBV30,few,TGTGCCTGGAAGGTCGCGACAGGGGCCTTTAACTATGGCTACACCTTC,CAWKVATGAFNYGYTF
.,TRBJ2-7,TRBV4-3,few,TGCGCCAGCAGCCAAGAGGCGGGATGGGGTTACGAGCAGTACTTC,CASSQEAGWGYEQYF
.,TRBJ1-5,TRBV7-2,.,TGTGCCAGCAGCTCTAATCCCTACAGGGTTCTTAATCAGCCCCAGCATTTT,CASSSNPYRVLNQPQHF
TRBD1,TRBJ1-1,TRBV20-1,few,TGCAGTGCTAGTTTGACAGGGGCGGTAGGTGAAGCTTTCTTT,CSASLTGAVGEAFF
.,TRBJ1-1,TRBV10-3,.,TGTGCCATCAGTATTAACAGGAGGGCTGACACTGAAGCTTTCTTT,CAISINRRADTEAFF
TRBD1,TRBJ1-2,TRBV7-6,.,TGTGCCAGCAGCTTAGAACAGGGGATGAAGGATGGCTACACCTTC,CASSLEQGMKDGYTF
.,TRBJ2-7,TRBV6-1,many,TGTGCCAGTTCTCCTATGGAACTCCAGTACTTC,CASSPMELQYF
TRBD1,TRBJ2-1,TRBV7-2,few,TGTGCCAGCAGCTCCCACAGGGGACAGGGGGCCTATGAGCAGTTCTTC,CASSSHRGQGAYEQFF
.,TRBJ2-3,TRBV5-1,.,TGCGCCAGCGGCGGCCGGGACTGGGATAACACAGATACGCAGTATTTT,CASGGRDWDNTDTQYF
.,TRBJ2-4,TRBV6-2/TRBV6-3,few,TGTGCCAGCAGGCCGACAGCCGGCGAGGGTAGGATTCAGTACTTC,CASRPTAGEGRIQYF
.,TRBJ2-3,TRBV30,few,TGTGCCTGGAGTGTGGGGCCTGGCACAGATACGCAGTATTTT,CAWSVGPGTDTQYF
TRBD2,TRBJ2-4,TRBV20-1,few,TGCAGTGCCCCTAGCGGGGTAGCCAAAAACATTCAGTACTTC,CSAPSGVAKNIQYF
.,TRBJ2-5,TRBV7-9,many,TGTGCCAGCAGCCCACGGGGACCGGAGACCCAGTACTTC,CASSPRGPETQYF
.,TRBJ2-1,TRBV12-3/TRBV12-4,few,TGTGCCAGCAGTTACGTAAGTTTGGACTACAATGAGCAGTTCTTC,CASSYVSLDYNEQFF
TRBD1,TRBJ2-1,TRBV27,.,TGTGCCAGCAGTGGCCAAAGGGGGACAGGGTACAATGAGCAGTTCTTC,CASSGQRGTGYNEQFF
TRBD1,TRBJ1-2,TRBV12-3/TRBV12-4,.,TGTGCCAGCAGCCCTTACGTGGCAGGGGGAGGTGGCTACACCTTC,CASSPYVAGGGGYTF
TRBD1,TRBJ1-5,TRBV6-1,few,TGTGCCAGCAGTAGGACAGGACAAAGCAATCAGCCCCAGCATTTT,CASSRTGQSNQPQHF
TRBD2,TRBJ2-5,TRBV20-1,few,TGCTGTGCTAGAGGGGGACTAGCCCCACCTCCACAAGAGACCCAGTACTTC,CCARGGLAPPPQETQYF
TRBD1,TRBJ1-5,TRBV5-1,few,TGCGCCAGCAGCTTGGTACCGGGGACAGGGAAGTTGGGCGGACAGCCCCAGCATTTT,CASSLVPGTGKLGGQPQHF
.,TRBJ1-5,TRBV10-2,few,TGCGCCAGCAGTGTGGGGGAACGGCAGCCCCAGCATTTT,CASSVGERQPQHF
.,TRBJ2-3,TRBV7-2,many,TGTGCCAGCGGTAGGAGCACAGATACGCAGTATTTT,CASGRSTDTQYF
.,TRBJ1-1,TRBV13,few,TGTGCCAGCAGCTCCCAAACAGGGCTAGCTTTCTTT,CASSSQTGLAFF
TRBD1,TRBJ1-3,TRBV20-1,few,TGCAGTGCTAAGCCAGGGGGGAGTAGCTCTGGAAACACCATATATTTT,CSAKPGGSSSGNTIYF
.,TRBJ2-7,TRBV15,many,TGTGCCACCAGCAGAGGACAGTCTCACGAGCAGTACTTC,CATSRGQSHEQYF
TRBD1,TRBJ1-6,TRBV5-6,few,TGTGCCAGCAGCTTGAGACAGGGAGGTAATTCACCCCTCCACTTT,CASSLRQGGNSPLHF
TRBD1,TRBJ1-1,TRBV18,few,TGTGCCAGCTCAGGGACAGGGGGTGCTGAAGCTTTCTTT,CASSGTGGAEAFF
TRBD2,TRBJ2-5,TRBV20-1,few,TGCAGTGCTAGTCCCCCGTCCGCCGGACTAGCGGGAGAAGAGACCCAGTACTTC,CSASPPSAGLAGEETQYF
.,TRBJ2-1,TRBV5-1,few,TGCGCCAGCAGCTTGGCCCCCCTGACAGACTACAATGAGCAGTTCTTC,CASSLAPLTDYNEQFF
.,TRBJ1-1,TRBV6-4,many,TGTGCCAGCAGTGACTCGGGGGGGTCTGAAGCTTTCTTT,CASSDSGGSEAFF
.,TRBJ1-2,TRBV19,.,TGTGCCAGTAGCCCGGGACTTCACTATGGCTACACCTTC,CASSPGLHYGYTF
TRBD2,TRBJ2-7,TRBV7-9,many,TGTGCCAGCAGCTTACCAGCGGGAGACGAGCAGTACTTC,CASSLPAGDEQYF
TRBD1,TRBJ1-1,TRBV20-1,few,TGCAGTGCTAGAGATAGGGCTCCACAGGGGGCGTCGGCTTTCTTT,CSARDRAPQGASAFF
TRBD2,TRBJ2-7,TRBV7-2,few,TGTGCCAGCAGCTTATTTAGGACTAGCTCGTACGAGCAGTACTTC,CASSLFRTSSYEQYF
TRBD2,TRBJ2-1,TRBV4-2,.,TGTGCCAGCAGCCACCCTGGGCCGGGACTAGCGGGAGTGGGCTCCTACAATGAGCAGTTCTTC,CASSHPGPGLAGVGSYNEQFF
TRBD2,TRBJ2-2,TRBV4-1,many,TGCGCCAGCAGCCAAGACCCTAGCGGAGCGAACACCGGGGAGCTGTTTTTT,CASSQDPSGANTGELFF
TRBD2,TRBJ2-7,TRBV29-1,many,TGCAGCGCGGGGGGGTTCAGCCCCTACGAGCAGTACTTC,CSAGGFSPYEQYF
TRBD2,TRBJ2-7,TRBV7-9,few,TGTGCCAGCAGCTGGAGCCTAGCGGGGGCCTACGAGCAGTACTTC,CASSWSLAGAYEQYF
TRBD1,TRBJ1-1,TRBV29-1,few,TGCAGCGCCTCGACAGGGGCAATGAACACTGAAGCTTTCTTT,CSASTGAMNTEAFF
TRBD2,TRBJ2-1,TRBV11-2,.,TGTGCCAGCAGCTTATTTGTTGCTAGCGGGACCCGGAGTTCCTACAATGAGCAGTTCTTC,CASSLFVASGTRSSYNEQFF
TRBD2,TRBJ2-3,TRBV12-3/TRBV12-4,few,TGTGCCAGCAGTTCACTAGCGGGGTTCACAGATACGCAGTATTTT,CASSSLAGFTDTQYF
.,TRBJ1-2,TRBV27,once,TGTGCCAGCACCTCCTTTGAACTGGGGGCTTCCCGCAACTATGGCTACACCTTC,CASTSFELGASRNYGYTF
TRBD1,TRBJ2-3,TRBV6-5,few,TGTGCCAGCAGTTACTCGAGGGGCAGGGGGTTTACAGATACGCAGTATTTT,CASSYSRGRGFTDTQYF
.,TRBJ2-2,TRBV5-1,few,TGCGCCAGCAGCGGCCCGGTTGGGGGCCGGTACACCGGGGAGCTGTTTTTT,CASSGPVGGRYTGELFF
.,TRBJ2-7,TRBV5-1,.,TGCGCCAGCAGCTCCGGCCTGAGGCAGTCGTCCTACGAGCAGTACTTC,CASSSGLRQSSYEQYF
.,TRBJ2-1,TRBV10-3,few,TGTGCCATCAGTGAGCGGCAGATCTACAATGAGCAGTTCTTC,CAISERQIYNEQFF
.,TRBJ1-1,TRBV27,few,TGTGCCAGCAGTTTGGGGCAGCCAACTACTGAAGCTTTCTTT,CASSLGQPTTEAFF
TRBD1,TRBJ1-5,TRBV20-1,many,TGCAGTGCTAGAGTACCGGGACAGTCGGGGCCCCAGCATTTT,CSARVPGQSGPQHF